These T cell receptor beta chains were read from a single sample in a study of cytomegalovirus exposure and HLA in healthy donors. Here immunoSEQ multiplex PCR was the method, and the copy in TCRdb shows in-frame clones only, minus some. The profile shows around 230,000 clones, approximately 85% of them singletons. Sequenced sample: PBMCs. All receptors come from a girl aged 2 to 9 in good health and CMV-seronegative. Both conserved end residues are part of each CDR3. The D gene is left open where the match is weak. Only part of the rows carry a size: once, few, many, or a class if the clone is expanded.

d_gene: TRBD1; j_gene: TRBJ2-6; abundance: .; v_gene: TRBV19; CDR3nt: TGTGCCAGTAGTATAAAGAGGGGGCGGGTCTCTGGGGCCAACGTCCTGACTTTC; CDR3aa: CASSIKRGRVSGANVLTF
d_gene: .; j_gene: TRBJ1-1; abundance: .; v_gene: TRBV30; CDR3nt: TGTGCCTGGAGGGCCATACGGGGCACTGAAGCTTTCTTT; CDR3aa: CAWRAIRGTEAFF
d_gene: TRBD2; j_gene: TRBJ2-1; abundance: .; v_gene: TRBV7-3; CDR3nt: TGTGCCAGCAGCTTAAGGCCAGCGGGGGGGGAGTCCTACAATGAGCAGTTCTTC; CDR3aa: CASSLRPAGGESYNEQFF
d_gene: .; j_gene: TRBJ2-3; abundance: .; v_gene: TRBV2; CDR3nt: TGTGCCAGCAGTGACACTTACACAGCTACGCAGTATTTT; CDR3aa: CASSDTYTATQYF
d_gene: TRBD1; j_gene: TRBJ1-1; abundance: .; v_gene: TRBV19; CDR3nt: TGTGCCAGTAGTCCTCCGGGACAGGGGGTTCAGATGAACACTGAAGCTTTCTTT; CDR3aa: CASSPPGQGVQMNTEAFF
d_gene: TRBD2; j_gene: TRBJ2-1; abundance: .; v_gene: TRBV5-1; CDR3nt: TGCGCCAGCAGCCCCGTTCCCGGGACTAAAGGGACCAATGAGCAGTTCTTC; CDR3aa: CASSPVPGTKGTNEQFF
d_gene: TRBD2; j_gene: TRBJ2-3; abundance: .; v_gene: TRBV10-3; CDR3nt: TGTGCCATCAGTGGATTAGCGGGCCTCACAGATACGCAGTATTTT; CDR3aa: CAISGLAGLTDTQYF
d_gene: .; j_gene: TRBJ1-2; abundance: .; v_gene: TRBV7-9; CDR3nt: TGTGCCAGCAGCCCCCAGGCAGGGAACTATGGCTACACCTTC; CDR3aa: CASSPQAGNYGYTF
d_gene: TRBD2; j_gene: TRBJ2-1; abundance: .; v_gene: TRBV5-6; CDR3nt: TGTGCCAGCAGCCCTAGCGGGGGGGCGTACGGAGAGCAGTTCTTC; CDR3aa: CASSPSGGAYGEQFF
d_gene: .; j_gene: TRBJ2-1; abundance: .; v_gene: TRBV7-9; CDR3nt: TGTGCCAGCAGCTTTCCGGGTAAAAGAAATGAGCAGTTCTTC; CDR3aa: CASSFPGKRNEQFF
d_gene: .; j_gene: TRBJ1-5; abundance: .; v_gene: TRBV6-6; CDR3nt: TGTGCCAGCAGGCGAACCGAGAATCAGCCCCAGCATTTT; CDR3aa: CASRRTENQPQHF
d_gene: TRBD2; j_gene: TRBJ2-7; abundance: .; v_gene: TRBV27; CDR3nt: TGTGCCAGCAGTTCTCTAGCGGGAGGTACCTACGAGCAGTACTTC; CDR3aa: CASSSLAGGTYEQYF
d_gene: TRBD1; j_gene: TRBJ1-5; abundance: .; v_gene: TRBV18; CDR3nt: TGTGCCAGCTCACCAAAAGGTGCAGGGGGCCACAATCAGCCCCAGCATTTT; CDR3aa: CASSPKGAGGHNQPQHF
d_gene: .; j_gene: TRBJ1-4; abundance: .; v_gene: TRBV5-8; CDR3nt: TGTGCCAGCAGCTTGGGAAGAGTGACAGTTAATGAAAAACTGTTTTTT; CDR3aa: CASSLGRVTVNEKLFF
d_gene: TRBD1; j_gene: TRBJ1-6; abundance: .; v_gene: TRBV4-2; CDR3nt: TGTGCCAGCAGCCAGAGGACAGGGGGCGCTGAGTCGTCACCCCTCCACTTT; CDR3aa: CASSQRTGGAESSPLHF
d_gene: .; j_gene: TRBJ1-2; abundance: .; v_gene: TRBV5-6; CDR3nt: TGTGCCAGCAGCCCACCGACAGAATATGGCTACACCTTC; CDR3aa: CASSPPTEYGYTF
d_gene: .; j_gene: TRBJ2-7; abundance: .; v_gene: TRBV7-9; CDR3nt: TGTTCCAGCAGCCATACGGGACTTCCCCTCTACGAGCAGTACTTC; CDR3aa: CSSSHTGLPLYEQYF
d_gene: TRBD1; j_gene: TRBJ1-2; abundance: .; v_gene: TRBV6-1; CDR3nt: TGTGCCAGCAGTGAAAGGGGCAGGGGGGACTATGGCTACACCTTC; CDR3aa: CASSERGRGDYGYTF
d_gene: .; j_gene: TRBJ2-7; abundance: .; v_gene: TRBV27; CDR3nt: TGTGCCAGCAGATCTCAGGGGCCCGAGGTAGGGTACGAGCAGTACTTC; CDR3aa: CASRSQGPEVGYEQYF
d_gene: TRBD1; j_gene: TRBJ1-1; abundance: .; v_gene: TRBV5-1; CDR3nt: TGCGCCAGCAGCTCCGGACAGGGCGCCACTGAAGCTTTCTTT; CDR3aa: CASSSGQGATEAFF
d_gene: .; j_gene: TRBJ2-3; abundance: .; v_gene: TRBV19; CDR3nt: TGTGCCAGTTCGGGGGGTTTCCGGGGGCAGGGCACAGATACGCAGTATTTT; CDR3aa: CASSGGFRGQGTDTQYF
d_gene: TRBD2; j_gene: TRBJ2-7; abundance: .; v_gene: TRBV9; CDR3nt: TGTGCCAGCAGCGGAATAACCGGGACTAGCGCGAACGAGCAGTACTTC; CDR3aa: CASSGITGTSANEQYF
d_gene: .; j_gene: TRBJ2-3; abundance: .; v_gene: TRBV5-1; CDR3nt: TGCGCCAGCAGCCCGCTCGCAGGGACAGATACGCAGTATTTT; CDR3aa: CASSPLAGTDTQYF
d_gene: .; j_gene: TRBJ2-5; abundance: .; v_gene: TRBV5-8; CDR3nt: TGTGCCAGCAGCTTGGAAGGGAGGCGAGAGACCCAGTACTTC; CDR3aa: CASSLEGRRETQYF
d_gene: .; j_gene: TRBJ1-1; abundance: .; v_gene: TRBV18; CDR3nt: TGTGCCAGCTCACCACCGAGTTCTGGGCGTTCCCTGGCAGCTTTCTTT; CDR3aa: CASSPPSSGRSLAAFF
d_gene: TRBD1; j_gene: TRBJ1-5; abundance: .; v_gene: TRBV6-6; CDR3nt: TGTGCCAGCAGCCTACAGCGTCAGGGGGCCGAGCCCCAGCATTTT; CDR3aa: CASSLQRQGAEPQHF
d_gene: .; j_gene: TRBJ2-1; abundance: .; v_gene: TRBV6-6; CDR3nt: TGTGCCAGCCTATCCACGGGACTTAACTACAATGAGCAGTTCTTC; CDR3aa: CASLSTGLNYNEQFF
d_gene: TRBD1; j_gene: TRBJ2-3; abundance: .; v_gene: TRBV19; CDR3nt: TGTGCCAGTAGTTACCTCCCGGGACAGGGGGCTAGGGATACGCAGTATTTT; CDR3aa: CASSYLPGQGARDTQYF
d_gene: .; j_gene: TRBJ2-1; abundance: .; v_gene: TRBV25-1; CDR3nt: TGTGCCAGCAGTGAATATACAGGAAGGGCTACCAATGAGCAGTTCTTC; CDR3aa: CASSEYTGRATNEQFF
d_gene: .; j_gene: TRBJ1-4; abundance: once; v_gene: TRBV9; CDR3nt: TGTGCCAGCAGCGCGCATCGGGACACCCTTGATGAAAAACTGTTTTTT; CDR3aa: CASSAHRDTLDEKLFF
d_gene: .; j_gene: TRBJ2-2; abundance: .; v_gene: TRBV15; CDR3nt: TGTGCCACCAGCAGAGAGGGCAGGTCCGGGGAGCTGTTTTTT; CDR3aa: CATSREGRSGELFF
d_gene: TRBD2; j_gene: TRBJ2-7; abundance: .; v_gene: TRBV18; CDR3nt: TGTGCCAGCTCACCTGGGGGACTAGCGGGAGAGGAGCAGTACTTC; CDR3aa: CASSPGGLAGEEQYF
d_gene: TRBD2; j_gene: TRBJ2-7; abundance: few; v_gene: TRBV30; CDR3nt: TGTGCCTGGACTAGCGGGGGGTTCAAGTCCTACGAGCAGTACTTC; CDR3aa: CAWTSGGFKSYEQYF
d_gene: TRBD1; j_gene: TRBJ1-1; abundance: few; v_gene: TRBV19; CDR3nt: TGTGCCAGTAGTATTTATGACAGGGCCAACACTGAAGCTTTCTTT; CDR3aa: CASSIYDRANTEAFF
d_gene: .; j_gene: TRBJ1-3; abundance: .; v_gene: TRBV5-6; CDR3nt: TGTGCCAGCAGCTTATATGGAAACACCATATATTTT; CDR3aa: CASSLYGNTIYF
d_gene: .; j_gene: TRBJ1-2; abundance: .; v_gene: TRBV2; CDR3nt: TGTGCCAGCAGTGATAGGTCGGACAGCTACTACACCTTC; CDR3aa: CASSDRSDSYYTF
d_gene: .; j_gene: TRBJ1-5; abundance: .; v_gene: TRBV28; CDR3nt: TGTGCCAGCAGTATAGTAGTAGGGAGAGGGAACAATCAGCCCCAGCATTTT; CDR3aa: CASSIVVGRGNNQPQHF
d_gene: .; j_gene: TRBJ1-6; abundance: .; v_gene: TRBV6-5; CDR3nt: TGTGCCAGCAGCGGGTATAATTCACCCCTCCACTTT; CDR3aa: CASSGYNSPLHF
d_gene: TRBD2; j_gene: TRBJ2-5; abundance: .; v_gene: TRBV5-1; CDR3nt: TGCGCCAGCAGCTTCCAGCGGGAGGGTAAAAAACACCAAGAGACCCAGTACTTC; CDR3aa: CASSFQREGKKHQETQYF
d_gene: TRBD1; j_gene: TRBJ1-2; abundance: .; v_gene: TRBV5-1; CDR3nt: TGCGCCAGCAGCTCCCGGGACAGGGCTTCTGGCTACACCTTC; CDR3aa: CASSSRDRASGYTF
d_gene: .; j_gene: TRBJ2-1; abundance: .; v_gene: TRBV28; CDR3nt: TGTGCCAGCAGCCCCCCCGGGACACCAGCCTACAATGAGCAGTTCTTC; CDR3aa: CASSPPGTPAYNEQFF
d_gene: TRBD1; j_gene: TRBJ2-2; abundance: .; v_gene: TRBV7-6; CDR3nt: TGTGCCAGCAGCTTTTTAGGACAGGGGGGAACCGGGGAGCTGTTTTTT; CDR3aa: CASSFLGQGGTGELFF
d_gene: TRBD1; j_gene: TRBJ1-2; abundance: .; v_gene: TRBV6-5; CDR3nt: TGTGCCAGCAGTCCAGGGGGCGGGAGTGGCTACACCTTC; CDR3aa: CASSPGGGSGYTF
d_gene: .; j_gene: TRBJ1-2; abundance: .; v_gene: TRBV11-2; CDR3nt: TGTGCCAGCAGCCCCACCCGGACAGCCGACTATGGCTACACCTTC; CDR3aa: CASSPTRTADYGYTF
d_gene: .; j_gene: TRBJ2-5; abundance: few; v_gene: TRBV6-1; CDR3nt: TGTGCCAGCAGTGACAGCTACAGGGAGACCCAGTACTTC; CDR3aa: CASSDSYRETQYF
d_gene: TRBD1; j_gene: TRBJ1-1; abundance: .; v_gene: TRBV4-2; CDR3nt: TGTGCCAGCAGCCAGGCGGACAGGATGAACACTGAAGCTTTCTTT; CDR3aa: CASSQADRMNTEAFF
d_gene: .; j_gene: TRBJ1-5; abundance: .; v_gene: TRBV19; CDR3nt: TGTGCCAGTAGTAAAAAGACTGCTTCTAATCAGCCCCAGCATTTT; CDR3aa: CASSKKTASNQPQHF
d_gene: TRBD2; j_gene: TRBJ2-7; abundance: .; v_gene: TRBV7-9; CDR3nt: TGTGCCAGCAGCCCGACTAGCGCGTACTCCTACGAGCAGTACTTC; CDR3aa: CASSPTSAYSYEQYF
d_gene: .; j_gene: TRBJ2-3; abundance: .; v_gene: TRBV5-6; CDR3nt: TGTGCCAGCAGCTTGGGGGCCACCTTCACAGATACGCAGTATTTT; CDR3aa: CASSLGATFTDTQYF
d_gene: .; j_gene: TRBJ2-1; abundance: .; v_gene: TRBV6-1; CDR3nt: TGTGCCAGCAGTGGACAGGAAAACAATGAGCAGTTCTTC; CDR3aa: CASSGQENNEQFF
d_gene: .; j_gene: TRBJ2-1; abundance: .; v_gene: TRBV6-1; CDR3nt: TGTGCCAGCAGTGGGGACAACTACAATGAGCAGTTCTTC; CDR3aa: CASSGDNYNEQFF